The 9 T cell receptor beta chains below come from one sample, sequenced in a study of shared clonotypes between healthy human individuals. TCRdb's copy holds only in-frame clones and misses some; the assay was immunoSEQ multiplex PCR. The sample has some 2 million clones, roughly 94% seen once. Sequenced: naive CD4+ T cells sorted from blood. This sample's subset: CD45RA+ positively selected. The receptors here all came from a man aged 18 to 30 in good health.

This chain connects TRBV6-5 to TRBJ1-2; D is uncertain. Germline lookup yields CDR1 MNHEY and CDR2 SVGAGI. The CDR3 covers 13 residues. Trimming cost V 5 bases and J 4 bases, with 11 bases left between them. CDR3: CASSKGAGYGYTF. The CDR3 coding sequence is TGTGCCAGCAGTAAGGGCGCGGGCTATGGCTACACCTTC.

The V and J genes are TRBV4-2 and TRBJ2-7; D remains unclear. V was pared by 4 bases and J by 9 bases, with 19 bases between. The CDR3 extends over 14 amino acids. Germline CDR1 reads LGHNA; CDR2 reads YNFKEQ. The CDR3 DNA reads as TGTGCCAGCAGCCCACCCAACGTCCTGTCCTCGCAGTACTTC. Translation: CASSPPNVLSSQYF.

This chain uses TRBV18 with TRBJ2-7, with 10 bases lining up with TRBD2. The V gene's germline CDR1 is KGHSH and CDR2 LQKENI. The CDR3 length is 14 residues. V trimming: 2 bases; J trimming: 5 bases; junction bases outside the gene matches: 3. CDR3 region: CASSPLAGGHEQYF. The DNA for the CDR3 is TGTGCCAGCTCACCATTAGCGGGAGGCCACGAGCAGTACTTC.

The chain has TRBV18 and TRBJ1-3, with D tentatively TRBD1 (5 bases). Germline CDR1 and CDR2: KGHSH and LQKENI. The ends were cut back, 3 bases at V and 0 bases at J, with 15 bases in the middle. CDR3 length equals 17 residues. Written as DNA, the CDR3 is TGTGCCAGCTCACCCGAGGGACCGATAAACTCTGGAAACACCATATATTTT. It yields the protein CASSPEGPINSGNTIYF.

This clone was detected once. With a much larger clone just one base away, this may be a read error. Other DNA sequences of this sample code for an identical CDR3. The V call is TRBV27, the J call TRBJ1-1; 9 positions match TRBD1. CDR3 length: 14 amino acids. J lost 1 base, V lost 5 bases, and 2 bases had no gene match. Germline-derived CDR1 and CDR2 are MNHEY and SMNVEV (reference sequence). The CDR3 protein is CASSLGQGNTEAFF. The CDR3 DNA reads TGTGCCAGCAGTCTGGGACAGGGGAACACTGAAGCTTTCTTT.

This chain joins TRBV4-3 and TRBJ2-7, with D perhaps being TRBD1 or TRBD2 (5 bases each). V gave up 0 bases and J gave up 5 bases, with 14 bases separating them. The CDR3 covers 15 residues. Per the germline V gene, CDR1 is LGHNA and CDR2 is YSLEER. The CDR3 spells CASSQEGVRFHEQYF. The CDR3 nucleotides are TGCGCCAGCAGCCAAGAGGGGGTTCGTTTCCACGAGCAGTACTTC.

The chain carries TRBV5-8 and TRBJ1-3; weak D call: TRBD1 (5 bases). The CDR3 consists of 13 residues. With 4 bases removed from V and 4 bases from J, the gap between germline ends came to 9 bases. Germline assignment: CDR1 SGHTS and CDR2 YDEGEE. CDR3 nucleotides: TGTGCCAGCAGCAGGACACGCGGAAACACCATATATTTT. It specifies CASSRTRGNTIYF.

J is TRBJ2-5 and V is TRBV20-1; possible D gene TRBD1, 6 bases. The CDR3 contains 11 residues. Germline V gene sequence: CDR1 DFQATT, CDR2 SNEGSKA (reference sequence). The V end lost 7 bases, the J end lost 1 base, and 7 bases lay between the germline ends. The CDR3 DNA sequence: TGCAGTGAGGGGGTCCAAGAGACCCAGTACTTC. Encoded protein: CSEGVQETQYF.

The V and J genes are TRBV6-1 and TRBJ1-1; D not resolved. The ends were cut back, 1 base at V and 11 bases at J, with 8 bases in the middle. This CDR3 contains 11 residues. CDR1 is MNHNS and CDR2 is SASEGT in the germline V gene. DNA for the CDR3: TGTGCCAGCAGTGAAGGAGGTTCGGCTTTCTTT. Protein sequence: CASSEGGSAFF.